The rows below give T cell receptor beta chains drawn from one sample of a study of blood T cell repertoires in COVID-19. Data came from immunoSEQ multiplex PCR; TCRdb stores just in-frame clones and leaves some out. The sample carries 150,000 to 200,000 clones, 87% recorded once. The specimen was peripheral blood. The source is a man between 18 and 35 years old with active or convalescent COVID-19. CDR3s include the opening cysteine and the closing phenylalanine or tryptophan. D genes are given only for firm matches. A clone size is listed for some rows: how often the clone was seen (once, few, many), or a class if it is expanded.

V gene	CDR3 length	J gene	clone size	D gene	CDR3 protein	CDR3 DNA
TRBV4-3	14	TRBJ2-7	NA	TRBD2	CASRRSGRALEQYF	TGCGCCAGCAGAAGAAGCGGGAGGGCCCTGGAGCAGTACTTC
TRBV5-4	16	TRBJ1-2	once	TRBD1	CASSFDPGQGGYGYTF	TGTGCCAGCAGCTTTGATCCGGGACAGGGGGGCTATGGCTACACCTTC
TRBV29-1	14	TRBJ2-3	NA	TRBD2	CSVPTSGFTDTQYF	TGCAGCGTTCCTACTAGCGGGTTCACAGATACGCAGTATTTT
TRBV28	13	TRBJ2-5	NA	NA	CASSLGQPETQYF	TGTGCCAGCAGTTTAGGGCAGCCAGAGACCCAGTACTTC
TRBV28	15	TRBJ2-3	once	TRBD1	CASSWGQGFADTQYF	TGTGCCAGCAGTTGGGGACAGGGGTTTGCAGATACGCAGTATTTT
TRBV7-3	15	TRBJ2-3	NA	TRBD2	CASSPSGRGTDTQYF	TGTGCCAGCAGCCCGAGCGGGAGAGGCACAGATACGCAGTATTTT
TRBV3-1/TRBV3-2	16	TRBJ1-4	NA	TRBD1	CASSLRVGTGGLKLFF	TGTGCCAGCAGCTTACGTGTCGGGACAGGGGGGTTGAAACTGTTTTTT
TRBV5-1	15	TRBJ2-1	NA	TRBD2	CASSLRAGGPDEQFF	TGCGCCAGCAGCTTGCGAGCGGGAGGGCCGGATGAGCAGTTCTTC
TRBV5-4	15	TRBJ1-3	NA	NA	CASNLSPDSGNTIYF	TGTGCCAGCAACTTGTCCCCAGACTCTGGAAACACCATATATTTT
TRBV20-1	19	TRBJ2-7	NA	TRBD2	CSASLPLGKRDHSGEEQYF	TGCAGTGCTAGTCTACCCCTGGGGAAGCGGGACCACTCTGGGGAGGAGCAGTACTTC
TRBV11-3	13	TRBJ1-1	NA	NA	CASSTGGNTEAFF	TGTGCCAGCAGCACCGGGGGGAACACTGAAGCTTTCTTT
TRBV5-1	22	TRBJ2-1	once	NA	CASSLGQGAVAGGIGSYNEQFF	TGCGCCAGCAGCCTCGGACAGGGGGCGGTAGCGGGAGGAATAGGGTCCTACAATGAGCAGTTCTTC
TRBV7-3	12	TRBJ2-1	NA	NA	CASGQPNNEQFF	TGTGCCAGCGGACAGCCCAACAATGAGCAGTTCTTC
TRBV28	16	TRBJ1-2	NA	NA	CASSGGRRVGNYGYTF	TGTGCCAGCAGTGGCGGGCGACGGGTGGGGAACTATGGCTACACCTTC
TRBV3-1/TRBV3-2	15	TRBJ2-3	once	TRBD1	CASSPRDRGLDTQYF	TGTGCCAGCAGCCCCCGGGACAGGGGGCTAGATACGCAGTATTTT
TRBV7-7	16	TRBJ2-5	NA	TRBD2	CASSAILAGGRETQYF	TGTGCCAGCAGCGCCATTCTAGCGGGAGGCAGGGAGACCCAGTACTTC
TRBV24-1	14	TRBJ2-4	once	NA	CATPRRLAKNIQYF	TGTGCCACCCCCCGGCGGCTAGCCAAAAACATTCAGTACTTC
TRBV5-1	14	TRBJ1-2	NA	NA	CASSLARTDADYTF	TGCGCCAGCAGCTTGGCTAGGACAGATGCCGACTACACCTTC
TRBV3-1/TRBV3-2	16	TRBJ2-4	NA	TRBD1	CASSVIRGQGANIQYF	TGTGCCAGCAGCGTCATAAGGGGACAGGGGGCAAACATTCAGTACTTC
TRBV6-2/TRBV6-3	17	TRBJ2-2	NA	TRBD2	CASSYILAGYNTGELFF	TGTGCCAGCAGTTACATTCTAGCGGGTTATAACACCGGGGAGCTGTTTTTT
TRBV6-5	15	TRBJ1-5	NA	NA	CASSSVGGSNQPQHF	TGTGCCAGCAGCTCGGTTGGAGGTAGCAATCAGCCCCAGCATTTT
TRBV6-2/TRBV6-3	13	TRBJ1-5	NA	NA	CASSYPGDQPQHF	TGTGCCAGCAGTTACCCGGGGGATCAGCCCCAGCATTTT
TRBV12-3/TRBV12-4	12	TRBJ1-5	NA	NA	CASSNRAQPQHF	TGTGCCAGCAGTAACAGGGCCCAGCCCCAGCATTTT
TRBV11-3	16	TRBJ1-2	NA	NA	CASSLGSESANYGYTF	TGTGCCAGCAGCTTAGGATCGGAGTCAGCTAACTATGGCTACACCTTC
TRBV14	16	TRBJ2-5	NA	NA	CASSQWGRLSYETQYF	TGTGCCAGCAGCCAATGGGGTCGACTATCCTACGAGACCCAGTACTTC
TRBV11-3	17	TRBJ1-2	NA	TRBD1	CASSLDRWDRGFDGYTF	TGTGCCAGCAGCTTAGATCGGTGGGACAGGGGGTTCGATGGCTACACCTTC
TRBV7-2	15	TRBJ1-1	once	NA	CASSLDMIVQAEAFF	TGTGCCAGCAGCTTAGACATGATAGTACAGGCCGAAGCTTTCTTT
TRBV28	14	TRBJ1-2	NA	TRBD1	CASSHRQGGVGYTF	TGTGCCAGCAGCCATCGACAGGGGGGGGTTGGCTACACCTTC
TRBV27	13	TRBJ2-1	NA	TRBD2	CASSLSGSYEQFF	TGTGCCAGCAGTTTGAGCGGGAGTTATGAGCAGTTCTTC
TRBV25-1	13	TRBJ1-5	NA	TRBD1	CASSDRGGQPQHF	TGTGCCAGCAGCGACAGGGGAGGTCAGCCCCAGCATTTT
TRBV5-1	18	TRBJ2-5	NA	NA	CASSGTNSGTTPGETQYF	TGCGCCAGCAGCGGAACTAATAGCGGAACCACACCCGGGGAGACCCAGTACTTC
TRBV9	17	TRBJ2-3	NA	TRBD2	CASSVSPAGSVRDTQYF	TGTGCCAGCAGCGTAAGCCCAGCGGGGTCCGTGAGAGATACGCAGTATTTT
TRBV24-1	14	TRBJ1-5	NA	NA	CATSDHRDRQPQHF	TGTGCCACCAGTGACCACAGGGATCGACAGCCCCAGCATTTT
TRBV4-3	15	TRBJ2-1	NA	NA	CASSQGTASYNEQFF	TGCGCCAGCAGCCAAGGGACAGCCTCCTACAATGAGCAGTTCTTC
TRBV27	14	TRBJ1-1	NA	NA	CASSLRQENTEAFF	TGTGCCAGCAGTTTGAGACAGGAGAACACTGAAGCTTTCTTT
TRBV2	15	TRBJ2-1	NA	TRBD2	CASSETSGLYNEQFF	TGTGCCAGCAGTGAAACTAGCGGGCTCTACAATGAGCAGTTCTTC
TRBV24-1	13	TRBJ1-2	NA	NA	CATSEASDYGYTF	TGTGCCACCAGTGAGGCCAGCGACTATGGCTACACCTTC
TRBV7-6	15	TRBJ1-5	NA	NA	CASSLGTNSNQPQHF	TGTGCCAGCAGCTTAGGGACAAATAGCAATCAGCCCCAGCATTTT
TRBV27	14	TRBJ1-4	NA	TRBD1	CASSSGQGNEKLFF	TGTGCCAGCAGTTCGGGACAGGGCAATGAAAAACTGTTTTTT
TRBV5-4	15	TRBJ1-5	NA	NA	CASSPDGGISQPQHF	TGTGCCAGCAGCCCCGACGGAGGAATTAGTCAGCCCCAGCATTTT